The 2 T cell receptor beta chains presented below share a single source sample, sequenced in a study of shared clonotypes between healthy human individuals. TCRdb's table, derived via immunoSEQ multiplex PCR, lists solely in-frame clones and lacks some. Of 1,500,000 or so clones in the sample, approximately 98.5% are singletons; the top ten hold about 0.34%. The sample consisted of naive CD4+ T cells sorted from blood. Stated subset: CD45RA+ positively selected. These receptor sequences come from a man aged 30-40 years in good health.

The CDR3 DNA follows: TGTGCCTGGAGTGTCCGGGACAGGGGATACAATGAGCAGTTCTTC. Translation gives CAWSVRDRGYNEQFF. The chain employs TRBV30 and TRBJ2-1, with 10 bases lining up with TRBD1. J lost 4 bases, V lost 0 bases, and 3 bases had no gene match. Germline V gene data show CDR1 as GTSNPN and CDR2 as SVGIG (reference sequence). The CDR3 has 15 residues. Filled out from reference TRBV30 and TRBJ2-1, the complete variable domain reads SQTIHQWPATLVQPVGSPLSLECTVEGTSNPNLYWYRQAAGRGLQLLFYSVGIGQISSEVPQNLSASRPQDRQFILSSKKLLLSDSGFYLCAWSVRDRGYNEQFFGPGTRLTVL.

The chain is built from TRBV19 and TRBJ2-5; 12 bases map to TRBD1. Per the germline V gene, CDR1 is LNHDA and CDR2 is SQIVND (reference sequence). This CDR3 is 16 amino acids long. V lost 5 bases to trimming and J lost 4 bases; unmatched junction nucleotides: 8. This CDR3 is CASSAGTGGAVETQYF. The CDR3 DNA reads as TGTGCCAGTAGTGCCGGGACAGGGGGCGCGGTAGAGACCCAGTACTTC.